The clone carrying this TCR beta chain has a handful of counts. Antigen specificity is unknown. Constant-segment primers served in 5'RACE that generated TCR alpha and TCR beta cDNA libraries bearing sample barcodes and UMIs. TCRdb redid the calling of the 5' RACE reads with MiXCR, one entry per CDR3 protein. The table records approximately 300,000 distinct CDR3 sequences, roughly a fifth of them present only once. CDR3 length equals 14 residues. V lost 3 bases and J lost 9; bases outside the gene matches: 7. CDR1 is SGHRS and CDR2 is YFSETQ in the germline V gene. This entry comes from a study of T-cell memory formation after mild COVID-19. Broader study findings: Contracting CD4+ clones sat mainly in CM and EM; CD8+ in EMRA.

The TCR comes from a man between 18 and 29 years old who had mild COVID-19 (a few samples of this study predate the infection). Cell type and time point are not known. Input material: PBMCs or a T cell subset sorted from them (not recorded which). The chain is built from TRBV5-1 and TRBJ2-1, with 9 nucleotides matching TRBD1. The CDR3 sequence: CASSWGQGKGEQFF. CDR3 coding DNA: TGCGCCAGCAGCTGGGGACAGGGCAAGGGTGAGCAGTTCTTC.